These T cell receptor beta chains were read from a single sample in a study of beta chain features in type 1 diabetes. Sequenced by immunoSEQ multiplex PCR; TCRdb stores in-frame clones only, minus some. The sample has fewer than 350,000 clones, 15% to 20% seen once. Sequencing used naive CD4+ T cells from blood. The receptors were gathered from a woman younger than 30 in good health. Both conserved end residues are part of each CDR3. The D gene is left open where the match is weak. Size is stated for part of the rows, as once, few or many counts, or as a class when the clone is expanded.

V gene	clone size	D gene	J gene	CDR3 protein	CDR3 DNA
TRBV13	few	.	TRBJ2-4	CASSLLAEGDIQYF	TGTGCCAGCAGCTTACTGGCCGAGGGTGACATTCAGTACTTC
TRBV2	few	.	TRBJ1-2	CASSAQTYGYTF	TGTGCCAGCAGTGCACAGACCTATGGCTACACCTTC
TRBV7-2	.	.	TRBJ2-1	CASIRSRSSYNEQFF	TGTGCCAGCATCCGAAGTAGGAGCTCCTACAATGAGCAGTTCTTC
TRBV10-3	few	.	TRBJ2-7	CAISDHAYEQYF	TGTGCCATCAGTGACCATGCCTACGAGCAGTACTTC
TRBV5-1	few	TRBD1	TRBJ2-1	CASSRDRFNEQFF	TGCGCCAGCAGCAGGGACAGGTTTAATGAGCAGTTCTTC
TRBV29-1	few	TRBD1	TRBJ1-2	CSVTGGAGYTF	TGCAGCGTTACAGGGGGCGCGGGCTACACCTTC
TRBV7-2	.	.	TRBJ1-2	CASSFRTKNYGYTF	TGTGCCAGCAGCTTCAGGACAAAGAACTATGGCTACACCTTC
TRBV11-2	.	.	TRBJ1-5	CASSLIAGENQPQHF	TGTGCCAGCAGCTTAATAGCAGGGGAGAATCAGCCCCAGCATTTT
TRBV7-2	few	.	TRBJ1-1	CASLPWGGRTEAFF	TGTGCCAGCCTGCCCTGGGGGGGCCGGACTGAAGCTTTCTTT
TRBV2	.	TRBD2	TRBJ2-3	CASSAAGLAGSTDTQYF	TGTGCCAGCAGTGCGGCTGGACTAGCGGGTAGCACAGATACGCAGTATTTT
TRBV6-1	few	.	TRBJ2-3	CASSEGGPTDTQYF	TGTGCCAGCAGTGAAGGGGGGCCCACAGATACGCAGTATTTT
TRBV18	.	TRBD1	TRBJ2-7	CASSPDRQGHEQYF	TGTGCCAGCTCACCGGATAGACAGGGCCACGAGCAGTACTTC
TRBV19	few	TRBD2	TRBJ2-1	CASSIFLAGGPLAEQFF	TGTGCCAGTAGTATATTCCTAGCGGGAGGGCCGTTGGCTGAGCAGTTCTTC
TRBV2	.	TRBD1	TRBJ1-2	CASSPRGSSNYGYTF	TGTGCCAGCAGTCCCAGGGGGTCTTCGAACTATGGCTACACCTTC
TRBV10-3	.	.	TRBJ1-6	CAISAGHLPEVHF	TGTGCCATCAGTGCGGGACACCTCCCCGAAGTCCACTTT
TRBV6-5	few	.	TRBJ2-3	CASTWSFRTDTQYF	TGTGCCAGCACTTGGAGTTTTCGGACAGATACGCAGTATTTT
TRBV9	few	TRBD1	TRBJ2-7	CASSVGDSSYEQYF	TGTGCCAGCAGCGTCGGGGACAGCTCCTACGAGCAGTACTTC
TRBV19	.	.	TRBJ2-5	CASSIVGLQETQYF	TGTGCCAGTAGTATAGTCGGACTCCAGGAGACCCAGTACTTC
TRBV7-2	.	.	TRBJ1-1	CASSLVGTTKTEAFF	TGTGCCAGCAGCTTAGTAGGGACAACGAAGACTGAAGCTTTCTTT
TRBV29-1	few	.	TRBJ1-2	CSVEDRRQNYGYTF	TGCAGCGTTGAAGATCGGAGGCAGAACTATGGCTACACCTTC
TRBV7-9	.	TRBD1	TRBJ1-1	CASSPRTGAVAFF	TGTGCCAGCAGCCCCAGGACAGGGGCTGTGGCTTTCTTT
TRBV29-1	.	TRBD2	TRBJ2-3	CSVVAPGLASVPDTQYF	TGCAGCGTTGTAGCCCCCGGACTAGCGTCTGTCCCAGATACGCAGTATTTT
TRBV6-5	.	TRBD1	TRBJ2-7	CASSRDRGSYEQYF	TGTGCCAGCAGTCGGGACAGGGGTAGCTACGAGCAGTACTTC
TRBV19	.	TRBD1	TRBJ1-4	CASGTQGTSNEKLFF	TGTGCCAGTGGGACACAGGGGACGAGCAATGAAAAACTGTTTTTT
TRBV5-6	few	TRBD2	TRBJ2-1	CASSLDSGGYNEQFF	TGTGCCAGCAGCTTGGATAGCGGGGGATACAATGAGCAGTTCTTC
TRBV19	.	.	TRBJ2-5	CASSEQGRVQETQYF	TGTGCCAGTAGTGAACAGGGTAGGGTCCAAGAGACCCAGTACTTC
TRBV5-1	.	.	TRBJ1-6	CASSLGDIPNSPLHF	TGCGCCAGCAGCTTGGGTGACATTCCTAATTCACCCCTCCACTTT
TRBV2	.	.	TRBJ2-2	CASSGGGQITGELFF	TGTGCCAGCAGTGGTGGTGGACAGATAACCGGGGAGCTGTTTTTT
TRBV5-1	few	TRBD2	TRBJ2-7	CASSLVASGTYEQYF	TGCGCCAGCAGCTTGGTGGCTAGCGGAACCTACGAGCAGTACTTC
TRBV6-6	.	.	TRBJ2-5	CASSPPGTQYF	TGTGCCAGCAGCCCGCCGGGGACCCAGTACTTC
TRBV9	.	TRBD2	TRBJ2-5	CASSVATSGEETQYF	TGTGCCAGCAGCGTAGCTACTAGCGGGGAAGAGACCCAGTACTTC
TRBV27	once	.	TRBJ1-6	CASSPTPGNSPLHF	TGTGCCAGCAGCCCGACCCCGGGTAATTCACCCCTCCACTTT
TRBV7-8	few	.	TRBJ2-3	CASSFQLGGGGASTDTQYF	TGTGCCAGCAGCTTCCAATTAGGGGGGGGTGGAGCGAGCACAGATACGCAGTATTTT
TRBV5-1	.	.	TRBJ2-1	CASSTARTSRYNEQFF	TGCGCCAGCAGCACGGCCCGGACATCACGTTACAATGAGCAGTTCTTC
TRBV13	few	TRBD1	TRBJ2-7	CASSLRRQGKWEQYF	TGTGCCAGCAGCTTACGTCGACAGGGAAAGTGGGAGCAGTACTTC
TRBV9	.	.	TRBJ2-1	CASSGSGRVSYNEQFF	TGTGCCAGCAGCGGGAGCGGAAGGGTCTCCTACAATGAGCAGTTCTTC
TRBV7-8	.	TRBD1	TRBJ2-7	CASSQRGTGVWDEQYF	TGTGCCAGCTCCCAGCGGGGGACAGGGGTTTGGGACGAGCAGTACTTC
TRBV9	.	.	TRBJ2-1	CASSASSYNEQFF	TGTGCCAGCAGCGCCAGCTCCTACAATGAGCAGTTCTTC
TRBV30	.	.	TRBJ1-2	CACKSTVPGDYGYTF	TGTGCCTGTAAAAGCACGGTACCAGGGGACTATGGCTACACCTTC
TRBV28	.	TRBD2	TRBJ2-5	CASSLGGKMDETQYF	TGTGCCAGCAGTCTGGGAGGGAAAATGGACGAGACCCAGTACTTC
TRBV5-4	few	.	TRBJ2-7	CASSLSYSGEQYF	TGTGCCAGCAGCTTAAGTTACAGCGGCGAGCAGTACTTC
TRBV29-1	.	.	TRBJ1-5	CSVAERGNQPQHF	TGCAGCGTTGCCGAGAGGGGGAATCAGCCCCAGCATTTT
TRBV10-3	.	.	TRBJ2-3	CAISESNTDTQYF	TGTGCCATCAGTGAGTCTAACACAGATACGCAGTATTTT
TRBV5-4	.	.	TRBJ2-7	CASSRWTGQRREQYF	TGTGCCAGCAGTCGGTGGACCGGGCAGCGGAGGGAGCAGTACTTC
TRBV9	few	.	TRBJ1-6	CASSDTGSFQPLHF	TGTGCCAGCAGTGACACAGGGTCCTTTCAGCCCCTCCACTTT
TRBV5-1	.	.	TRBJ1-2	CASSPGYGYTF	TGCGCCAGCAGCCCGGGGTACGGCTACACCTTC